The present TCR beta chain was sequenced within a study of CD8 T cells in Susac syndrome. Random-hexamer reverse transcription was applied to about 0.5 to 1 ug RNA. With immunoSEQ multiplex PCR, TCR beta CDR3 was amplified across 54 Vbeta and 13 Jbeta. TCRdb fed the immunoSEQ multiplex PCR reads into MiXCR, producing one record per CDR3 protein. The sample consists of some 260,000 distinct CDR3 sequences, around 83% of them appearing once. The sequence came from a human donor with multiple sclerosis. The specimen was CD8+ T cells from PBMCs.

Here the CDR3 reads CASSQVEDTIYF. CDR3 nucleotide sequence: TGTGCCAGCAGCCAAGTTGAGGACACCATATATTTT. V and J are TRBV9 and TRBJ1-3; the D is unclear. V lost 4 bases and J 8 bases, leaving 10 bases between the germline ends. The germline gives CDR1 SGDLS, CDR2 YYNGEE. The CDR3 extends over 12 amino acids.